This T cell receptor beta chain is drawn from a study of T-cell reconstitution after alpha-beta-depleted transplantation in children. The V and J ends lost 2 bases and 2 bases respectively, with 13 bases between them. The CDR3 has 15 residues. CDR1 and CDR2 from the germline V gene are MNHEY and SVGAGI. Unique molecular identifiers were used in preparing the TCRbeta library. TCRdb re-called the PCR reads with MiXCR, one entry per CDR3 protein. The sample lists hundreds of thousands of distinct CDR3 sequences, around 9.6% occurring once. The source material was PBMCs from the stem cell graft donor, sampled from the stem cell graft. The sequence derives from a human donor who donated a stem cell graft to a child with SCID. The J gene is TRBJ2-7, the V gene TRBV6-5; D may be TRBD1 or TRBD2 (6 bases each). This CDR3 reads CASSYLPGATYEQYF. The CDR3 coding sequence is TGTGCCAGCAGTTACCTCCCGGGGGCGACCTACGAGCAGTACTTC.